This entry lists 26 T cell receptor beta chains sequenced from one sample in a study of T cells in Graves' hyperthyroidism and ophthalmopathy. TCR beta CDR3 sequences were amplified from RNA transcripts. A first-round RT-PCR of the TCR CDR3 used the HTBI primer set. One entry per CDR3 protein, called by TCRdb with MiXCR from the multiplex PCR reads. The top ten clones hold around 30% of a sample with about 96,000 distinct CDR3 sequences, around 50% of them seen once. The sequenced material came from blood. These receptors were obtained from a woman aged 40 to 50 with Graves' hyperthyroidism.

The V call is TRBV29-1, the J call TRBJ2-5; D perhaps matches TRBD1 (5 bases). CDR3 length equals 12 residues. Germline values: CDR1 SQVTM, CDR2 ANQGSEA. The CDR3 is CIKGRRGETQYF. The CDR3 DNA is TGCATCAAGGGGCGTAGGGGAGAGACCCAGTACTTC.

This chain links TRBV12-3 or TRBV12-4 with TRBJ1-1; the D gene is possibly TRBD1 (5 bases). Trimming cost V 3 bases and J 0 bases, with 11 bases left between them. The length of the CDR3 is 15 residues. This CDR3 is CASSFRAGLNTEAFF. As DNA, the CDR3 is TGTGCCAGCAGTTTTAGGGCAGGGCTGAACACTGAAGCTTTCTTT.

There are many counts of this clonotype. The rearrangement links TRBV5-8 to TRBJ2-2; D gene unclear. Trimming cost V 1 base and J 0 bases, with 7 bases left between them. The CDR3 length is 15 residues. The germline V gene encodes CDR1 SGHTS and CDR2 YDEGEE. CDR3 nucleotides: TGTGCCAGCAGCTTGTGGAGAACGAACACCGGGGAGCTGTTTTTT. This encodes CASSLWRTNTGELFF.

This clonotype was observed a handful of times. The V and J genes are TRBV29-1 and TRBJ2-5, with a possible D match to TRBD1 (6 bases). Germline CDR1 and CDR2: SQVTM and ANQGSEA. Trimming took 6 bases from V and 2 from J, leaving 7 bases between them. The CDR3 covers 11 residues. The CDR3 is CSVRGQETQYF. The CDR3 DNA reads as TGCAGCGTCAGGGGACAAGAGACCCAGTACTTC.

V usage is TRBV15 and J usage is TRBJ2-2; D not resolved. The CDR3 consists of 14 residues. Germline lookup yields CDR1 LNHNV and CDR2 YYDKDF (reference sequence). V gave up 4 bases and J gave up 1 base, with 7 bases separating them. CDR3 sequence (DNA): TGTGCCACCAGCAAGGGTATGAACACCGGGGAGCTGTTTTTT. Its protein is CATSKGMNTGELFF.

CDR3 in DNA: TGTGCCATCAGAGCTGCCAGGGACAGGGACACCATATATTTT. It yields the protein CAIRAARDRDTIYF. V usage is TRBV10-3 and J usage is TRBJ1-3; 9 bases match TRBD1. The CDR3 runs 14 residues. J gave up 8 bases and V 6 bases, and 8 bases lay outside the gene matches. The germline V gene encodes CDR1 ENHRY and CDR2 SYGVKD.

A note on this clonotype: A single base separates this from a much larger clone, so it may be a read error. The chain employs TRBV5-1 and TRBJ2-7; TRBD2 agrees at 9 bases. The length of the CDR3 is 16 residues. The germline V gene encodes CDR1 SGHRS and CDR2 YFSETQ. The CDR3: CASGLRLAGVTYEQYF. The CDR3 nucleotides are TGCGCCAGCGGCTTGCGTTTAGCGGGAGTAACCTACGAGCAGTACTTC.

The genes are TRBV15 and TRBJ1-2; perhaps TRBD1 as D (5 bases). CDR1 and CDR2 from the germline V gene are LNHNV and YYDKDF (reference sequence). V was trimmed by 0 bases and J by 4 bases, leaving 12 bases between them. This CDR3 spans 15 amino acids. The CDR3 is CATSRDLGGLYGYTF. The CDR3 DNA sequence: TGTGCCACCAGCAGAGATCTCGGGGGACTCTATGGCTACACCTTC.

Note on this clonotype: The CDR3 carries no conserved terminal phenylalanine or tryptophan, so it likely arises from a read error. Because the CDR3's place on the DNA is in doubt, the DNA is left out and the CDR3 is given as listed by TCRdb. V usage is TRBV11-1 and J usage is TRBJ1-1. The CDR3 is 10 amino acids long, termini counted. Germline V gene lookup returns CDR1 SGHAT and CDR2 FQDESV (reference sequence). The CDR3 sequence is CASSLVSSYY.

To note about this clonotype: This clone may be a read error of a much larger clone one base away. The chain is built from TRBV7-2 and TRBJ1-2; 10 positions match TRBD1. The CDR3 is made up of 15 amino acids. Germline V gene sequence: CDR1 SGHTA, CDR2 FQGNSA. The CDR3 nucleotides read TGTGCCGGCAGCCCCGGGACAGGGGATACCTATGGCTACACCTTC. Residues: CAGSPGTGDTYGYTF.

This clonotype was counted ten times or more. The chain combines TRBV2 with TRBJ2-7; 9 nucleotides match TRBD2. CDR1 is SNHLY and CDR2 is FYNNEI in the germline V gene. The CDR3 has 14 residues. Trimming removed 6 bases from V and 0 bases from J; junction bases left unmatched: 3. CDR3: CASSYSGSSYEQYF. The CDR3 region has the DNA TGTGCCAGCAGCTATAGCGGGAGCTCCTACGAGCAGTACTTC.

This clonotype was seen at least ten times. The V gene is TRBV29-1, the J gene TRBJ2-7, with TRBD2 as a possible D gene (6 bases). The germline V gene has CDR1 SQVTM and CDR2 ANQGSEA. The V end was cut by 4 bases, the J end by 3 bases, with 10 bases between. CDR3 size: 12 residues. CDR3 loop: CSVVWTNYEQYF. The CDR3 region has the DNA TGCAGCGTTGTTTGGACTAACTACGAGCAGTACTTC.

This clonotype turned up a few times. The rearrangement uses TRBV7-6 and TRBJ1-4; no definite D call. The CDR3 spans 11 residues. CDR1 is SGHVS and CDR2 is FNYEAQ in the germline V gene. Between the trimmed V and J ends, which lost 4 bases and 10 bases, there was a span of 7 bases. The CDR3 is CASSSARKLFF. The CDR3 DNA follows: TGTGCCAGCAGCTCCGCCCGAAAACTGTTTTTT.

A note on this clonotype: Its ends do not fully match the called genes, so a read error is possible. The rearrangement uses TRBV27 and TRBJ1-6; the D is unclear. The germline CDR1 and CDR2 sequences are MNHEY and SMNVEV (reference sequence). The CDR3 totals 13 residues. CDR3: CASSYNGDSPLHF. The CDR3 DNA is TGTGCCAGCAGCTACAACGGGGATTCTCCCCTCCACTTT.

Turning to this clonotype: As the CDR3 is not closed by the conserved phenylalanine or tryptophan, this likely results from a read error. Because the CDR3's place on the DNA is in doubt, the DNA is left out and the CDR3 is given as listed by TCRdb. The V gene is TRBV11-2, the J gene TRBJ2-5. The CDR3 is 11 amino acids long, termini counted. CDR1 and CDR2 from the germline V gene are SGHAT and FQNNGV. The CDR3 region is CASSLVVSPNT.

The chain combines TRBV7-2 with TRBJ1-1; the D is unclear. The germline V and J ends were trimmed by 3 bases and 4 bases, with 9 bases remaining between them. The CDR3 runs 13 residues. Germline CDR1 is SGHTA and CDR2 is FQGNSA. CDR3 sequence reads: CASSFRGSTEAFF. CDR3 bases: TGTGCCAGCAGCTTTCGAGGGAGCACTGAAGCTTTCTTT.

There are many counts of this clonotype. The chain uses TRBV7-2 and TRBJ2-2, with a possible D match to TRBD1 (6 bases). V gave up 5 bases and J gave up 1 base, with 17 bases separating them. The CDR3 sequence is 17 residues long. Germline assignment: CDR1 SGHTA and CDR2 FQGNSA. CDR3 nucleotides: TGTGCCAGCAGCCACCGAGACAGGACGAAGAACACCGGGGAGCTGTTTTTT. Translated: CASSHRDRTKNTGELFF.

This clonotype was recorded many times. The chain carries TRBV25-1 and TRBJ1-3; no reliable D call. The germline CDR1 and CDR2 sequences are MGHDK and SYGVNS. The V gene lost 5 bases and the J gene lost 0 bases, with 14 bases spanning the gap. The CDR3 extends over 16 amino acids. DNA of the CDR3: TGTGCCAGCAGTCCTCGGAGGGCTCACTCTGGAAACACCATATATTTT. Its protein is CASSPRRAHSGNTIYF.

The chain links TRBV15 to TRBJ2-2; D gene ambiguous. The CDR3 loop spans 15 amino acids. Trimming removed 0 bases from V and 1 base from J, with 6 bases in between. Germline CDR1 LNHNV, CDR2 YYDKDF (reference sequence). The CDR3 bases are TGTGCCACCAGCAGAGATCAGGAGAACACCGGGGAGCTGTTTTTT. This sequence encodes CATSRDQENTGELFF.

The chain employs TRBV7-9 and TRBJ1-4, with a possible D match to TRBD1 (5 bases). The CDR3 is made up of 13 amino acids. Trimming shortened V by 3 bases and J by 5 bases, and 7 bases separated the two germline ends. Germline CDR1 is SEHNR and CDR2 is FQNEAQ (reference sequence). The CDR3 spells CASSFRGNEKLFF. CDR3 coding DNA: TGTGCCAGCAGCTTTAGGGGAAATGAAAAACTGTTTTTT.

This clonotype was detected only once. This chain uses TRBV7-9 with TRBJ1-4; D is ambiguous. Germline V CDR1 and CDR2: SEHNR, FQNEAQ (reference sequence). The length of the CDR3 is 13 residues. V was clipped by 4 bases and J by 4 bases, with 7 bases between them. The CDR3 protein is CASSSWGNEKLFF. CDR3 sequence (DNA): TGTGCCAGCAGCTCCTGGGGTAATGAAAAACTGTTTTTT. Full variable domain (remainder filled in from reference TRBV7-9 and TRBJ1-4): DTGVSQNPRHKITKRGQNVTFRCDPISEHNRLYWYRQTLGQGPEFLTYFQNEAQLEKSRLLSDRFSAERPKGSFSTLEIQRTEQGDSAMYLCASSSWGNEKLFFGSGTQLSVL.

V gene TRBV5-1 combines with J gene TRBJ1-2; D is undetermined. The germline V gene encodes CDR1 SGHRS and CDR2 YFSETQ. The CDR3 totals 14 residues. Trimming took off 0 bases at V and 3 bases at J, with 9 bases between the two ends. CDR3 in DNA: TGCGCCAGCAGCTTGGGACACGGCGACTATGGCTACACCTTC. Protein product: CASSLGHGDYGYTF.

The genes are TRBV4-1 and TRBJ1-1; weak D call: TRBD1 (6 bases). The germline V gene has CDR1 MGHRA and CDR2 YSYEKL. Deletions cut 4 bases from V and 1 base from J, with 19 bases between. This CDR3 region has 17 residues. CDR3 bases: TGCGCCAGCAGCCCAAGCTATGGGGGGGCCCAGAACACTGAAGCTTTCTTT. Protein: CASSPSYGGAQNTEAFF.

This clonotype came up many times. CDR3 region: CASSLGAWDSYGYTF. For the CDR3, the DNA is TGCGCCAGCAGCCTAGGAGCCTGGGACAGCTATGGCTACACCTTC. This chain links TRBV4-1 with TRBJ1-2, with 7 bases that match TRBD1. V lost 4 bases to trimming and J lost 4 bases; unmatched junction nucleotides: 9. The CDR3 is 15 residues long. Germline CDR1 reads MGHRA; CDR2 reads YSYEKL.

V is TRBV27 and J is TRBJ2-7, with D possibly being TRBD1 or TRBD2 (5 bases each). V was clipped by 4 bases and J by 3 bases, with 13 bases between them. Germline V gene data show CDR1 as MNHEY and CDR2 as SMNVEV (reference sequence). This CDR3 has 14 residues. In DNA, the CDR3 is TGTGCCAGCAGTTCCGGGACGGAAGTCTACGAGCAGTACTTC. Translation gives CASSSGTEVYEQYF.

V and J are TRBV24-1 and TRBJ2-5; TRBD2 aligns across 13 bases. This CDR3 has 16 residues. V gave up 3 bases and J gave up 5 bases; unmatched junction bases: 5. The germline V gene has CDR1 KGHDR and CDR2 SFDVKD. The CDR3 nucleotides are TGTGCCACCAGTGATACGACTAGCGGGAGGAGGGAGACCCAGTACTTC. It yields the protein CATSDTTSGRRETQYF.